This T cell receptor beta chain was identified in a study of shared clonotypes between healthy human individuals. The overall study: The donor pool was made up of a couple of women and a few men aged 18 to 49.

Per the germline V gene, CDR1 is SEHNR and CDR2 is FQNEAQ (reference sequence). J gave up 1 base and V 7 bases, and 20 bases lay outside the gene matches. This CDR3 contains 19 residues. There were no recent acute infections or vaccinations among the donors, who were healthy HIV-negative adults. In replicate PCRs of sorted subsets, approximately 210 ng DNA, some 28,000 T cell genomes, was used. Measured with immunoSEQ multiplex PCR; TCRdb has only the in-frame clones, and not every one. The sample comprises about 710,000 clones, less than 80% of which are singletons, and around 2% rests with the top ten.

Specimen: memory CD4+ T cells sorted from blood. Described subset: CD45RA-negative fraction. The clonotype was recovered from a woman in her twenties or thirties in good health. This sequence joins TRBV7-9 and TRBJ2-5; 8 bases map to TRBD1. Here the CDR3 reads CASTHGRTGIMVGQETQYF. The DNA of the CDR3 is TGTGCCAGCACCCATGGGCGGACAGGGATAATGGTAGGCCAAGAGACCCAGTACTTC.